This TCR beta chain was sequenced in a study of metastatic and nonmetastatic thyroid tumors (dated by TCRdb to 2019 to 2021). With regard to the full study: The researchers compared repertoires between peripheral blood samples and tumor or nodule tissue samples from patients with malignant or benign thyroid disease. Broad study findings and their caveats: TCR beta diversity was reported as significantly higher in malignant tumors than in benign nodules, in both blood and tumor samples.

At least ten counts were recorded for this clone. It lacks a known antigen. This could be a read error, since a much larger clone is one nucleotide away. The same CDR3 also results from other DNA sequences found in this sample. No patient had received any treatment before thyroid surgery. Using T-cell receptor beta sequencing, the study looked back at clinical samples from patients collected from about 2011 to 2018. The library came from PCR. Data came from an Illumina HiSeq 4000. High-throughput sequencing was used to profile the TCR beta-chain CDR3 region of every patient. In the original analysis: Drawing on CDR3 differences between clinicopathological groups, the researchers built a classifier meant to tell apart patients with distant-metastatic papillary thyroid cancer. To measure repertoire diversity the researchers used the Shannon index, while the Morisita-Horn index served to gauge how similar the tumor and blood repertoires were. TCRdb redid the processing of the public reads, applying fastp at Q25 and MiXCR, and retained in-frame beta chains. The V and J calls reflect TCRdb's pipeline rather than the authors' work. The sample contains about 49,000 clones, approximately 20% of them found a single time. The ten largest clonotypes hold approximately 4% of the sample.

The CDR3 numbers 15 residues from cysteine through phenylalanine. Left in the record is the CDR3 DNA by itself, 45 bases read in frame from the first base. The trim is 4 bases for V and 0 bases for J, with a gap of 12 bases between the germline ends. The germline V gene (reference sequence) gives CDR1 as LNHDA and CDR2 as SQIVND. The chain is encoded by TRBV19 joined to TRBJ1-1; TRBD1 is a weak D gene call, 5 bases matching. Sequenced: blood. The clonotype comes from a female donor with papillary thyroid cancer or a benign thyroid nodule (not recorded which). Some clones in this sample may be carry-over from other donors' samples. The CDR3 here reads CASSKTGGVNTEAFF. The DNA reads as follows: TGTGCCAGTAGTAAGACGGGGGGGGTGAACACTGAAGCTTTCTTT.